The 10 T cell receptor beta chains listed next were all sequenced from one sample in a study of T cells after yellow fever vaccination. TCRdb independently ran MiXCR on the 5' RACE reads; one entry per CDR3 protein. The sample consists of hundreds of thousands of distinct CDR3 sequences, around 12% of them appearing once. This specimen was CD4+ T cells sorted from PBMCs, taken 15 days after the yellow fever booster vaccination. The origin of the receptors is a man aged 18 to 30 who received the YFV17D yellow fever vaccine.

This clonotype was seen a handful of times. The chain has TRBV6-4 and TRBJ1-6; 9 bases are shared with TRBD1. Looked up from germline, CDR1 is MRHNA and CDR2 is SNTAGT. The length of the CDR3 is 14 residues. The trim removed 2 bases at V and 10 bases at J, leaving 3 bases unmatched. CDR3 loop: CASSDGTGYSPLHF. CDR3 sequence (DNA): TGTGCCAGCAGTGACGGGACAGGGTACTCACCCCTCCACTTT.

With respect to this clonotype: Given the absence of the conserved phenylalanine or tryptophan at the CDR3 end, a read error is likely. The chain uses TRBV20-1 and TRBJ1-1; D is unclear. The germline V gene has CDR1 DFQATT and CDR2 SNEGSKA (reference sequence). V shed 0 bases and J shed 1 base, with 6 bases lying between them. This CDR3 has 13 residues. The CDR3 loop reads CSARDLGNTEAFS. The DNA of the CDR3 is TGCAGTGCTAGAGATCTAGGGAACACTGAAGCTTTCTCT.

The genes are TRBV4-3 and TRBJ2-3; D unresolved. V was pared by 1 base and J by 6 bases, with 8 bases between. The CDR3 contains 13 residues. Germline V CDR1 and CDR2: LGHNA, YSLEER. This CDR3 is CASSQVLADTQYF. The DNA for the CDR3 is TGCGCCAGCAGCCAAGTTCTTGCGGATACGCAGTATTTT.

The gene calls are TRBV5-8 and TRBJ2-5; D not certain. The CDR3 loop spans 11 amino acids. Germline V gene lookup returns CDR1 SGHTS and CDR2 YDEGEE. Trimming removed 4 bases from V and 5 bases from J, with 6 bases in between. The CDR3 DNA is TGTGCCAGCAGCCGGGTGGAGACCCAGTACTTC. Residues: CASSRVETQYF. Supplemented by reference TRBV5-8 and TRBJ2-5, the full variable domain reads EAGVTQSPTHLIKTRGQQATLRCSPISGHTSVYWYQQALGLGLQFLLWYDEGEERNRGNFPPRFSGRQFPNYSSELNVNALELEDSALYLCASSRVETQYFGPGTRLLVL.

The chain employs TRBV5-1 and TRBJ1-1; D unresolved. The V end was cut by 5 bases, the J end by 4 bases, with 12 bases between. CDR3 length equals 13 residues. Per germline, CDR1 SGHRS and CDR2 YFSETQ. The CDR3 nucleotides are TGCGCCAGCAGTCCGGACGGAAGCACTGAAGCTTTCTTT. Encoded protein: CASSPDGSTEAFF. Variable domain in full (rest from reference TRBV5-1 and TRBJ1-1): KAGVTQTPRYLIKTRGQQVTLSCSPISGHRSVSWYQQTPGQGLQFLFEYFSETQRNKGNFPGRFSGRQFSNSRSEMNVSTLELGDSALYLCASSPDGSTEAFFGQGTRLTVV.

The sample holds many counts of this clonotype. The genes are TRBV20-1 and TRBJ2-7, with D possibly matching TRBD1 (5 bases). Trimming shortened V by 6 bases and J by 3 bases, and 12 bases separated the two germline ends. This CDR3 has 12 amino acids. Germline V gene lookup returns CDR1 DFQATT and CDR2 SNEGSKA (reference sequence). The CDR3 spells CSARWGSYEQYF. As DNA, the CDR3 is TGCAGTGCAAGATGGGGCAGCTACGAGCAGTACTTC.

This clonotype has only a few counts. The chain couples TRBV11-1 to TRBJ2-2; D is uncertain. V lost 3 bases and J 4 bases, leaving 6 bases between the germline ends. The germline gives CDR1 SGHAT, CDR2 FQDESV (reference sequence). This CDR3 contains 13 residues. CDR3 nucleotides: TGTGCCAGCAGCTTTGAGACCACCGGGGAGCTGTTTTTT. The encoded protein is CASSFETTGELFF.

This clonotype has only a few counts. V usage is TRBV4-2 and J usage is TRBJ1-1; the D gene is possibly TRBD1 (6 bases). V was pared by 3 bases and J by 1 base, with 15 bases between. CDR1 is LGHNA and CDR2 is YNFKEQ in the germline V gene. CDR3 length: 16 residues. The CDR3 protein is CASSQTTGQSNTEAFF. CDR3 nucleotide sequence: TGTGCCAGCAGCCAGACAACCGGACAGTCGAACACTGAAGCTTTCTTT.

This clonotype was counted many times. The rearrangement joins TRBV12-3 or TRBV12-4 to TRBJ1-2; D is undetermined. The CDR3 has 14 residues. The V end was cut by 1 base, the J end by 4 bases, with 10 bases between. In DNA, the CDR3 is TGTGCCAGCAGTTTAGAGTACGGCGTCTATGGCTACACCTTC. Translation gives CASSLEYGVYGYTF.

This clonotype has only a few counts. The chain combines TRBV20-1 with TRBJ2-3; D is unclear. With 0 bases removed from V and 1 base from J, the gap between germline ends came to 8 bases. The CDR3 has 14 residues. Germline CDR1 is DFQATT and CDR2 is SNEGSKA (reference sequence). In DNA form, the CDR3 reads TGCAGTGCTAGAGATATGTCTGGCACAGATACGCAGTATTTT. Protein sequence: CSARDMSGTDTQYF.